The 24 T cell receptor beta chains reported below all come from one sample, sequenced in a study of cytomegalovirus exposure and HLA in healthy donors. Both 60 Vbeta primers and 13 Jbeta primers went into the PCR. TCRdb keeps only in-frame clones here, not all; method: immunoSEQ multiplex PCR. Of about 190,000 clones listed, about 82% are singletons. Specimen: PBMCs. Receptors originate from a male donor in good health and CMV-seronegative.

This chain joins TRBV11-2 and TRBJ1-5, with D perhaps matching TRBD1 (6 bases). Deletions cut 1 base from V and 2 bases from J, with 18 bases between. The length of the CDR3 is 18 residues. Germline V gives CDR1 SGHAT, CDR2 FQNNGV. CDR3 residues: CASSLVGGAVHRNQPQHF. The DNA for the CDR3 is TGTGCCAGCAGCTTAGTAGGGGGTGCGGTTCATCGCAATCAGCCCCAGCATTTT. The variable domain in full, with the rest retrieved from reference TRBV11-2 and TRBJ1-5, is EAGVAQSPRYKIIEKRQSVAFWCNPISGHATLYWYQQILGQGPKLLIQFQNNGVVDDSQLPKDRFSAERLKGVDSTLKIQPAKLEDSAVYLCASSLVGGAVHRNQPQHFGDGTRLSIL.

The chain has TRBV15 and TRBJ2-3; perhaps TRBD1 as D (6 bases). Trimming took off 0 bases at V and 5 bases at J, with 12 bases between the two ends. There are 15 residues in the CDR3. Germline values: CDR1 LNHNV, CDR2 YYDKDF (reference sequence). The CDR3 sequence is CATSRDLGAVDTQYF. CDR3 nucleotide sequence: TGTGCCACCAGCAGAGATCTGGGGGCGGTAGATACGCAGTATTTT.

This clone occurred once. The rearrangement uses TRBV18 and TRBJ2-5, with TRBD2 matching 10 bases. The CDR3 is 16 amino acids. Germline V gives CDR1 KGHSH, CDR2 LQKENI. V gave up 1 base and J gave up 3 bases; unmatched junction bases: 5. The CDR3 region is CASSPRNSGGKETQYF. Here the CDR3 DNA reads TGTGCCAGCTCACCACGGAATAGCGGGGGGAAAGAGACCCAGTACTTC.

CDR3 DNA: TGTGCCAGCAAACCCGGGACTAGCGGTTACAATGAGCAGTTCTTC. This sequence encodes CASKPGTSGYNEQFF. V usage is TRBV11-3 and J usage is TRBJ2-1; 11 bases map to TRBD2. Germline V CDR1 and CDR2: SGHNT, YENEEA. The V and J ends lost 7 bases and 4 bases, in that order; junction bases with no gene match: 6. This CDR3 has 15 residues.

This sequence joins TRBV7-2 and TRBJ2-2, with D possibly matching TRBD1 (6 bases). CDR1 SGHTA and CDR2 FQGNSA come from the germline V gene. This CDR3 spans 16 amino acids. The V and J ends lost 4 bases and 3 bases respectively, with 15 bases between them. The DNA for the CDR3 is TGTGCCAGCAGCTCCAGGGGACCGTTCTACACCGGGGAGCTGTTTTTT. This sequence encodes CASSSRGPFYTGELFF. The full variable domain, completed using reference TRBV7-2 and TRBJ2-2, is GAGVSQSPSNKVTEKGKDVELRCDPISGHTALYWYRQSLGQGLEFLIYFQGNSAPDKSGLPSDRFSAERTGGSVSTLTIQRTQQEDSAVYLCASSSRGPFYTGELFFGEGSRLTVL.

This rearrangement joins TRBV28 to TRBJ1-2; 8 nucleotides match TRBD1. Germline CDR1 and CDR2: MDHEN and SYDVKM. The V gene end was trimmed by 5 bases and the J gene end by 6 bases; junction bases not matched to a gene: 8. The CDR3 totals 14 residues. The CDR3 nucleotides read TGTGCCAGCAGTCGGACAGGGACCGTAGATGGCTACACCTTC. Translated, it gives CASSRTGTVDGYTF.

This clone showed up just once. V and J are TRBV2 and TRBJ1-6; a weak D match, TRBD1 (5 bases). Trimming took off 6 bases at V and 6 bases at J, with 15 bases between the two ends. The CDR3 has 15 amino acids. From germline, CDR1 is SNHLY and CDR2 FYNNEI. The CDR3 sequence: CASRAGLRSNSPLHF. DNA of the CDR3: TGTGCCAGCAGGGCAGGGTTGAGAAGTAATTCACCCCTCCACTTT.

The gene calls are TRBV9 and TRBJ2-2; 10 positions agree with TRBD1. From germline, CDR1 is SGDLS and CDR2 YYNGEE. With 3 bases clipped from V and 5 bases from J, the junction kept 7 bases outside the gene matches. CDR3 length: 16 residues. CDR3 coding DNA: TGTGCCAGCAGCGACCCCGGGACAGGGGCAACCGGGGAGCTGTTTTTT. This gives the protein CASSDPGTGATGELFF.

This clone was seen a single time. CDR3 sequence reads: CSVATGGARETQYF. In DNA, the CDR3 is TGCAGCGTCGCGACAGGGGGCGCAAGGGAGACCCAGTACTTC. This chain joins TRBV29-1 and TRBJ2-5, with 10 bases matching TRBD1. The V gene end was trimmed by 6 bases and the J gene end by 5 bases; junction bases not matched to a gene: 9. Germline CDR1 reads SQVTM; CDR2 reads ANQGSEA. The CDR3 is 14 residues long.

The chain has TRBV9 and TRBJ2-3; D is uncertain. Trimming left V 3 bases short and J 0 bases short, with 14 bases between. Germline assignment: CDR1 SGDLS and CDR2 YYNGEE. This CDR3 spans 16 amino acids. The CDR3: CASSAHSVSSTDTQYF. CDR3 DNA sequence: TGTGCCAGCAGCGCCCACAGTGTTTCTAGCACAGATACGCAGTATTTT.

The chain recombines TRBV23-1 with TRBJ2-4, with D maybe TRBD1 (6 bases). TRBV23-1 is an open reading frame whose function is uncertain. V lost 0 bases to trimming and J lost 2 bases, with 14 bases between them. CDR3 size: 17 residues. For the CDR3, the DNA is TGCGCCAGCAGTCAATCGGCAGGGGAGCTTTCCAAAAACATTCAGTACTTC. Protein product: CASSQSAGELSKNIQYF.

This chain links TRBV5-1 with TRBJ2-5; 9 bases map to TRBD1. Trimming at V came to 4 bases and at J to 4 bases, leaving 8 bases not matched to a gene. The CDR3 loop spans 15 amino acids. CDR1 and CDR2 (germline): SGHRS, YFSETQ. CDR3 DNA: TGCGCCAGCAGCCCAATACAGGGGGCGGGAGAGACCCAGTACTTC. It codes for CASSPIQGAGETQYF.

V is TRBV4-3 and J is TRBJ1-2, with D perhaps TRBD1 (6 bases). Germline V gives CDR1 LGHNA, CDR2 YSLEER. CDR3 size: 16 residues. Trimming pared 0 bases from V and 2 bases from J, leaving 13 bases between. The CDR3 loop is CASSQDGRGRNYGYTF. The CDR3 DNA follows: TGCGCCAGCAGCCAAGATGGGCGGGGGCGAAACTATGGCTACACCTTC.

CDR3: CASRPTGLAGLSSYNEQFF. The CDR3, as DNA: TGTGCCAGTAGGCCCACTGGGCTAGCGGGGTTAAGCTCCTACAATGAGCAGTTCTTC. The chain is built from TRBV19 and TRBJ2-1, with 9 bases that match TRBD2. Trimming removed 6 bases from V and 0 bases from J; junction bases left unmatched: 15. This CDR3 contains 19 residues. Germline assignment: CDR1 LNHDA and CDR2 SQIVND (reference sequence).

The CDR3 reads CASSSGGARGTQYF. CDR3 DNA sequence: TGTGCCAGCAGCTCCGGGGGGGCCCGCGGGACCCAGTACTTC. The genes are TRBV7-3 and TRBJ2-5, with 8 bases that match TRBD2. With 4 bases clipped from V and 7 bases from J, the junction kept 8 bases outside the gene matches. The CDR3 is 14 amino acids. Germline V gives CDR1 SGHTA, CDR2 FQGTGA.

This chain connects TRBV29-1 to TRBJ1-2, with 12 bases fitting TRBD1. The CDR3 has 14 residues. V lost 3 bases to trimming and J lost 4 bases; unmatched junction nucleotides: 3. Germline loops: CDR1 SQVTM, CDR2 ANQGSEA. The CDR3 loop is CSVEPGQGAYGYTF. DNA for the CDR3: TGCAGCGTTGAGCCGGGACAGGGGGCCTATGGCTACACCTTC.

The chain is built from TRBV5-4 and TRBJ2-4, with 9 bases identical to TRBD1. V gave up 4 bases and J gave up 1 base; unmatched junction bases: 9. Germline V CDR1 and CDR2: SGHNT, YYREEE (reference sequence). The CDR3 extends over 17 amino acids. The CDR3 region is CASSRQTGGIAKNIQYF. The CDR3 region has the DNA TGTGCCAGCAGCCGACAAACAGGGGGCATCGCCAAAAACATTCAGTACTTC.

This clone was counted a single time. This chain links TRBV28 with TRBJ2-7; the match to TRBD2 covers 7 bases. Germline V gives CDR1 MDHEN, CDR2 SYDVKM. The CDR3 loop spans 14 amino acids. The ends lost 5 bases at V and 7 bases at J; junction bases unmatched: 11. In nucleotides, the CDR3 is TGTGCCAGCAGTCCCGCCGGGGGGTCTTGGGAGCAGTACTTC. Translating it yields CASSPAGGSWEQYF.

This clone was counted a single time. The chain carries TRBV4-2 and TRBJ2-3; 9 nucleotides agree with TRBD2. Germline CDR1 and CDR2: LGHNA and YNFKEQ. The junction had 23 bases not matched to a gene; V was cut back by 4 bases and J by 3 bases. The CDR3 length is 21 residues. The CDR3 bases are TGTGCCAGCAGCCTGAACCCGGGACTAGCTTACCCCCTAGGGAAAACAGATACGCAGTATTTT. It specifies CASSLNPGLAYPLGKTDTQYF.

The chain combines TRBV15 with TRBJ2-7, with 8 bases fitting TRBD2. From germline, CDR1 is LNHNV and CDR2 YYDKDF (reference sequence). The CDR3 contains 15 residues. The V segment lost 4 bases and the J segment 2 bases; nucleotides outside the gene matches: 7. The CDR3 nucleotides are TGTGCCACCAGCAAAGGGACTAGACATACCTACGAGCAGTACTTC. As protein: CATSKGTRHTYEQYF.

The chain has TRBV23-1 and TRBJ2-7; 10 bases align to TRBD1. TRBV23-1 is labeled an ORF, and its function is uncertain. J lost 3 bases, V lost 8 bases, and 10 bases had no gene match. This CDR3 contains 15 residues. The CDR3 here is CASGFRQGAVYEQYF. CDR3 nucleotide sequence: TGCGCCAGCGGATTCAGACAGGGGGCGGTCTACGAGCAGTACTTC.

V gene TRBV30 combines with J gene TRBJ1-2; 11 bases line up with TRBD1. The CDR3 is 16 residues long. Trimming took 5 bases from V and 5 from J; bases not matched to a gene: 13. Germline-derived CDR1 and CDR2 are GTSNPN and SVGIG (reference sequence). CDR3 sequence: CAWSRDRGKGRYGYTF. CDR3 bases: TGTGCCTGGTCCCGGGACAGGGGGAAAGGCCGATATGGCTACACCTTC. The full variable domain, its missing parts supplied by reference TRBV30 and TRBJ1-2, is SQTIHQWPATLVQPVGSPLSLECTVEGTSNPNLYWYRQAAGRGLQLLFYSVGIGQISSEVPQNLSASRPQDRQFILSSKKLLLSDSGFYLCAWSRDRGKGRYGYTFGSGTRLTVV.

This clone was observed a single time. The J gene is TRBJ2-5, the V gene TRBV7-7, with a weak D call TRBD2 (6 bases). Trimming cost V 4 bases and J 5 bases, with 14 bases left between them. The germline gives CDR1 SSHAT, CDR2 FNYEAQ (reference sequence). The CDR3 has 14 amino acids. CDR3 in amino acids: CASSSLGGWETQYF. CDR3 bases: TGTGCCAGCAGCTCCCTCGGGGGTTGGGAGACCCAGTACTTC.

This chain connects TRBV9 to TRBJ2-5; TRBD1 might be the D (6 bases). The CDR3 totals 13 residues. In germline, CDR1 is SGDLS, CDR2 YYNGEE. With 1 base removed from V and 3 bases from J, the gap between germline ends came to 7 bases. Here the CDR3 DNA reads TGTGCCAGCAGCGTACAGGGGAAAGAGACCCAGTACTTC. Translated: CASSVQGKETQYF.